This record looks at one T cell receptor (beta chain) sequence and its context. Its cognate antigen has yet to be identified. No much larger clone exists at a distance of one base, and base qualities are not known. The record originates from a study of response to subunit inactivated influenza vaccine (dated by TCRdb to 2016 to 2019). Regarding the research as a whole: The study used deep quantitative T cell receptor repertoire profiling to track responses to a trivalent subunit inactivated influenza vaccine.

The CDR3 starts with the cysteine, ends with the phenylalanine, and has 16 residues. The read is trimmed to its CDR3 DNA, 48 bases read in frame from base 1. V loses 2 bases at its end and J loses 7 bases; junction bases beyond the gene matches: 10. CDR1 and CDR2 (SGHVS, FNYEAQ) derive from the germline V gene. What the work shows at the level of the full study, not this receptor alone: It was suggested by the authors that each seasonal influenza vaccination may recruit only a limited number of new T cells.

Library preparation employed RT-PCR. The data were produced on an Illumina HiSeq 2500. TCRdb's own reprocessing of the public reads used fastp at Q25 and MiXCR and kept productive beta chains. Identical CDR3 proteins give one entry, which carries the most common genes and DNA. This sample lists about 780,000 distinct CDR3 sequences; approximately 17% were detected once. Roughly 10% of the sample is taken by the ten largest. The sequence joins TRBV7-6 to TRBJ2-1; 8 central bases correspond to TRBD2. This material consisted of PBMCs from blood, taken around 5 days after vaccination. The receptor was isolated from a man aged 45-65 years who received an inactivated influenza vaccine. Donor details come from another sample of the same person, matched by shared clones. The CDR3 reads CASSLPAGAPLNEQFF. The sequenced DNA is TGTGCCAGCAGCTTACCAGCGGGGGCCCCGTTGAATGAGCAGTTCTTC.